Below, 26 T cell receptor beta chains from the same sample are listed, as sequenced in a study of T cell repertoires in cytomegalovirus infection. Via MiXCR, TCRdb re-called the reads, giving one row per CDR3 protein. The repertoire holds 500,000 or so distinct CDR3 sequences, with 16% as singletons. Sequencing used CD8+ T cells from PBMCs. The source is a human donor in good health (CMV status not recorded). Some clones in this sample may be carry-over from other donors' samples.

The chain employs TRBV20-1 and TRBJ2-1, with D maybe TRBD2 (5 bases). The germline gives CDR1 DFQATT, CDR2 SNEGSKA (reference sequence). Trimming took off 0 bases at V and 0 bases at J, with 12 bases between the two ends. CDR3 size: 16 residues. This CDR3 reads CSARDTVGVSYNEQFF. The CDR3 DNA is TGCAGTGCTAGAGATACAGTGGGAGTCTCCTACAATGAGCAGTTCTTC.

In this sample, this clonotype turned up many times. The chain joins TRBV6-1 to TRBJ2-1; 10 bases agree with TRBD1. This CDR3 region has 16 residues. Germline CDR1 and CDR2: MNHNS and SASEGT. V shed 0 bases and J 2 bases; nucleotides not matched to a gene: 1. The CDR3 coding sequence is TGTGCCAGCAGTGAAGCCGGACAGGGGGCCTACAATGAGCAGTTCTTC. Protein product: CASSEAGQGAYNEQFF.

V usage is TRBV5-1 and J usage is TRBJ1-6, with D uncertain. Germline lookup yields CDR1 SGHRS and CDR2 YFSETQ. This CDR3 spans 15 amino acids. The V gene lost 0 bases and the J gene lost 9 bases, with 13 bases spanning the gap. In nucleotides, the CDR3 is TGCGCCAGCAGCTTGGAATGGGGAGGCTCTTCACCCCTCCACTTT. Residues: CASSLEWGGSSPLHF.

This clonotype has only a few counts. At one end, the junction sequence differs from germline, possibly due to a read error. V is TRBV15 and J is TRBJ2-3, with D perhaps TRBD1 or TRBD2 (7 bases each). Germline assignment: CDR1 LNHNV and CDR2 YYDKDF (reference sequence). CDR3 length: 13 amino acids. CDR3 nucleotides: TGTGCCACCGGCAGGGGGGGTCCAGATACGCAGTATTTT. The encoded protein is CATGRGGPDTQYF.

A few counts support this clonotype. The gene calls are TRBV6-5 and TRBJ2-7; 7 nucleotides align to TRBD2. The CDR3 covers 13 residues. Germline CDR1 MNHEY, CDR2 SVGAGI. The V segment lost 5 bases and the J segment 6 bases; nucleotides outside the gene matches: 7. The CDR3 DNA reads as TGTGCCAGCAGTGGGCAGGGAGGGTTCGAGCAGTACTTC. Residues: CASSGQGGFEQYF.

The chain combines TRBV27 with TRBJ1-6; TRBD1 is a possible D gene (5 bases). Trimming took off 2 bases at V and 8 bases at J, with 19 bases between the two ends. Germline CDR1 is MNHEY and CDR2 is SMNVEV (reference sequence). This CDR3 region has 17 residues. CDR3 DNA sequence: TGTGCCAGCAGTTTAAGGAGGGGTCCCCTTCAGGATTCACCCCTCCACTTT. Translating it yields CASSLRRGPLQDSPLHF.

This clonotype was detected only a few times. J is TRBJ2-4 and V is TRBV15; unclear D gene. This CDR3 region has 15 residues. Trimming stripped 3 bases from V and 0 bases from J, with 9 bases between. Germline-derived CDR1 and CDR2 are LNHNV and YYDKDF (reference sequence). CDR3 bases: TGTGCCACCAGCAGCGGCTCTCCAGCCAAAAACATTCAGTACTTC. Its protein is CATSSGSPAKNIQYF.

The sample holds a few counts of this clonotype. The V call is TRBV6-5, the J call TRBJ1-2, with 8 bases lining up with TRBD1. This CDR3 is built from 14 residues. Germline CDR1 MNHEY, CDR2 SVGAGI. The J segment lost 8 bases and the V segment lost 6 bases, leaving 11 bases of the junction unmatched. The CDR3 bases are TGTGCCAGCAGCCACAGGGGGATTAGTTGGGGCTACACCTTC. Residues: CASSHRGISWGYTF.

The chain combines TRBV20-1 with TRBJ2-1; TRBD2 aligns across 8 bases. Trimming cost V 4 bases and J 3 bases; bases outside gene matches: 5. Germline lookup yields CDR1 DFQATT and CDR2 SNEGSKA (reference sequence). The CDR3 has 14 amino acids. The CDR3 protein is CSAISRGDYNEQFF. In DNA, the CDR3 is TGCAGTGCTATTTCGCGGGGGGACTACAATGAGCAGTTCTTC.

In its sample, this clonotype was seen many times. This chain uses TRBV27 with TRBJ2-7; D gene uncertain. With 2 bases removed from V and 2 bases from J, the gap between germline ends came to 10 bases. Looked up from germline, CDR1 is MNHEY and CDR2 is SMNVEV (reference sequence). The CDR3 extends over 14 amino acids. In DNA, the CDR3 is TGTGCCAGCAGTTTAACTCGCCGAGCCTACGAGCAGTACTTC. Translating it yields CASSLTRRAYEQYF.

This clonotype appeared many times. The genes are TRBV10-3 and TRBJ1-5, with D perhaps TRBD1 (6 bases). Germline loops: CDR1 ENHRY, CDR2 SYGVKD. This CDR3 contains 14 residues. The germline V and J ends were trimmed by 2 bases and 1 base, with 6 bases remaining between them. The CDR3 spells CAISEGQSNQPQHF. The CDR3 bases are TGTGCCATCAGTGAGGGACAGAGCAATCAGCCCCAGCATTTT.

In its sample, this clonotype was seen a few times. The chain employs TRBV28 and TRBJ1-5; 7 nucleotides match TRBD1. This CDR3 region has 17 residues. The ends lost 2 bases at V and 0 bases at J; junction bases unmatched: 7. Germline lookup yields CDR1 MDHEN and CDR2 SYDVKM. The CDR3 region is CASSLNYGQDSNQPQHF. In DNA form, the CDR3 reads TGTGCCAGCAGTTTAAATTACGGACAGGATAGCAATCAGCCCCAGCATTTT.

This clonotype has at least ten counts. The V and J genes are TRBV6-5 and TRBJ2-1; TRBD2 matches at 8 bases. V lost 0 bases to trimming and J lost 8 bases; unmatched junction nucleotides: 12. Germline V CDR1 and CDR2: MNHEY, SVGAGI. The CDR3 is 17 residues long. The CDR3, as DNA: TGTGCCAGCAGTTACTCGTTGGGGGCGGGGGGCCTGGATGAGCAGTTCTTC. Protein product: CASSYSLGAGGLDEQFF.

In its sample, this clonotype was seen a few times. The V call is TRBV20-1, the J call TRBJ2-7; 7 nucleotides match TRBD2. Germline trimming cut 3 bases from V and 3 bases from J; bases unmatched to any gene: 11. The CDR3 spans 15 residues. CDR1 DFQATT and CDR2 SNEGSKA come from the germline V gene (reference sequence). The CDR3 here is CSASPLMREIYEQYF. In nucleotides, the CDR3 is TGCAGTGCTAGTCCTTTAATGCGGGAGATCTACGAGCAGTACTTC.

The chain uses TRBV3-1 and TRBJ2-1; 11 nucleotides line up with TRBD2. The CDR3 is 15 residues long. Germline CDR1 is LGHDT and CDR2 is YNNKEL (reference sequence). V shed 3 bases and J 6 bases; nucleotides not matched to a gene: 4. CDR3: CASSQVLAGVNEQFF. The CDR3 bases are TGTGCCAGCAGCCAGGTACTAGCGGGAGTCAATGAGCAGTTCTTC.

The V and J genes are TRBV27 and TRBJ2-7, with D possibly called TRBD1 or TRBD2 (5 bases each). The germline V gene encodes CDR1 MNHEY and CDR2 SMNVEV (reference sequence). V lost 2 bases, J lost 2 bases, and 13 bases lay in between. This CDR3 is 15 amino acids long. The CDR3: CASSLEGYLAYEQYF. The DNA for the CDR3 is TGTGCCAGCAGTTTAGAGGGGTATCTGGCCTACGAGCAGTACTTC.

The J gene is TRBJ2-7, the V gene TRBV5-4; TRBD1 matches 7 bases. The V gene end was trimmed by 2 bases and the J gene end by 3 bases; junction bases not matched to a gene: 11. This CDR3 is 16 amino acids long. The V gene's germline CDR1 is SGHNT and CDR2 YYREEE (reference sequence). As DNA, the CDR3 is TGTGCCAGCAGCTTAGCATCGGGACAGCGCTACTACGAGCAGTACTTC. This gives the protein CASSLASGQRYYEQYF.

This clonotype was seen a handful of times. Here the CDR3 reads CASSVGGRDMNTEAFF. As DNA, the CDR3 is TGTGCCAGCAGCGTAGGGGGACGGGACATGAACACTGAAGCTTTCTTT. The chain recombines TRBV9 with TRBJ1-1; the D gene is possibly TRBD1 (6 bases). This CDR3 spans 16 amino acids. The germline V and J ends were trimmed by 0 bases and 0 bases, with 12 bases remaining between them. CDR1 is SGDLS and CDR2 is YYNGEE in the germline V gene. Combining the CDR3 with reference TRBV9 and TRBJ1-1 gives the whole variable domain DSGVTQTPKHLITATGQRVTLRCSPRSGDLSVYWYQQSLDQGLQFLIQYYNGEERAKGNILERFSAQQFPDLHSELNLSSLELGDSALYFCASSVGGRDMNTEAFFGQGTRLTVV.

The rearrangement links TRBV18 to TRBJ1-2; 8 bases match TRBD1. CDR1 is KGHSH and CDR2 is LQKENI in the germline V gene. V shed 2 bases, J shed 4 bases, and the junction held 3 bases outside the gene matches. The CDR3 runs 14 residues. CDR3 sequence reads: CASSPDRGGYGYTF. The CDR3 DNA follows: TGTGCCAGCTCACCAGACAGGGGAGGCTATGGCTACACCTTC.

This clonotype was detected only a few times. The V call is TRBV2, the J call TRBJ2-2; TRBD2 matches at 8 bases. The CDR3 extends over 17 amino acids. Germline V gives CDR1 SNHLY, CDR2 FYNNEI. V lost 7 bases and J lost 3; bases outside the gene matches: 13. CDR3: CASTARGAGLDTGELFF. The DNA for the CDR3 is TGTGCCAGCACCGCTAGAGGGGCGGGACTAGACACCGGGGAGCTGTTTTTT. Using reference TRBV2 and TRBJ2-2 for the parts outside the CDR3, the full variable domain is EPEVTQTPSHQVTQMGQEVILRCVPISNHLYFYWYRQILGQKVEFLVSFYNNEISEKSEIFDDQFSVERPDGSNFTLKIRSTKLEDSAMYFCASTARGAGLDTGELFFGEGSRLTVL.

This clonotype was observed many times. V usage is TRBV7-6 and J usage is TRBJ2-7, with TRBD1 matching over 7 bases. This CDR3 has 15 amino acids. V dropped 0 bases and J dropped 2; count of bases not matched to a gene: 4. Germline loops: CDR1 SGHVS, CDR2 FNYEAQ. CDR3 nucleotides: TGTGCCAGCAGCTTAGCAAGGACAGGTCCCTACGAGCAGTACTTC. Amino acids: CASSLARTGPYEQYF.

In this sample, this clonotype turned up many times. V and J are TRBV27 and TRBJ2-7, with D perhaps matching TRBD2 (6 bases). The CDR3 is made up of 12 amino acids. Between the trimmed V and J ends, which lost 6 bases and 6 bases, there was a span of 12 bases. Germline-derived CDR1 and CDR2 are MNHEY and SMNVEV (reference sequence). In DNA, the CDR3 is TGTGCCAGCAGCTCTGGGGGAGGCGAGCAGTACTTC. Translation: CASSSGGGEQYF.

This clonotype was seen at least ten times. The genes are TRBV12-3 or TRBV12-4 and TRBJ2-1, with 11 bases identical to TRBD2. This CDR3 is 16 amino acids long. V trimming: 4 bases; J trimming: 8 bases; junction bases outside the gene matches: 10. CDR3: CASSSPLAGVSDEQFF. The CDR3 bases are TGTGCCAGCAGTTCTCCACTAGCGGGAGTTAGCGATGAGCAGTTCTTC.

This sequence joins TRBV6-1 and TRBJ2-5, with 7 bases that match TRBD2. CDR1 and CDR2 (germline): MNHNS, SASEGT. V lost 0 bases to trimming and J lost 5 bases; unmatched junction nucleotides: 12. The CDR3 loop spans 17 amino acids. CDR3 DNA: TGTGCCAGCAGTGAAGCGGTCGGCGGGCAGGGAGGGGAGACCCAGTACTTC. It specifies CASSEAVGGQGGETQYF.

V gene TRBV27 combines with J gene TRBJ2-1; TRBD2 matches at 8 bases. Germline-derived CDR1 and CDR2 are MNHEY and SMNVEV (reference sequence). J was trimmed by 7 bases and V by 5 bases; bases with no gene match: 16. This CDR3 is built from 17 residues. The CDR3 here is CASSHHGAGGLGNEQFF. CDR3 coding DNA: TGTGCCAGCAGTCACCACGGGGCGGGAGGTCTAGGGAATGAGCAGTTCTTC.

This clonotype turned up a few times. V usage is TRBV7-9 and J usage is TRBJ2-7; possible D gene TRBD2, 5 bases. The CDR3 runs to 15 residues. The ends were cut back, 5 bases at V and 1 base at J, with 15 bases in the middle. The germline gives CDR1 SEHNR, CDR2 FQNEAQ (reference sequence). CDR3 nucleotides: TGTGCCAGCAGCCCAGAGGGCGGAAGATCCTACGAGCAGTACTTC. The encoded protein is CASSPEGGRSYEQYF.